Presented here are 26 T cell receptor beta chains from one specimen sequenced in a study of blood T cells in healthy people across ages. Alongside a J-beta primer mix, a sample-barcoded 5' primer served in a second PCR lasting 7 to 11 cycles. TCRdb re-called the 5' RACE reads through MiXCR, storing one row per CDR3 protein. The table records roughly 800,000 distinct CDR3 sequences, roughly 26% of them present only once. These data also featured in a second study, about T cells of mothers and their children.

The sequencing sample was made of blood. The receptors here all came from a boy younger than 18 in good health.

This clonotype has a handful of counts. The gene calls are TRBV7-9 and TRBJ1-4; the D is unclear. The CDR3 has 16 amino acids. Per germline, CDR1 SEHNR and CDR2 FQNEAQ (reference sequence). V was trimmed by 3 bases and J by 6 bases, leaving 17 bases between them. CDR3 bases: TGTGCCAGCAGCTTGGGAGGCCGGCTCGGGTATGAAAAACTGTTTTTT. It yields the protein CASSLGGRLGYEKLFF.

V gene TRBV12-3 or TRBV12-4 combines with J gene TRBJ1-2, with 8 bases that match TRBD1. J gave up 8 bases and V 1 base, and 0 bases lay outside the gene matches. The CDR3 spans 12 residues. In DNA, the CDR3 is TGTGCCAGCAGTTTAGGGACAGGGGGCTACACCTTC. This gives the protein CASSLGTGGYTF.

This clonotype turned up a few times. The chain combines TRBV6-1 with TRBJ2-3; 10 bases map to TRBD2. Germline trimming cut 4 bases from V and 4 bases from J; bases unmatched to any gene: 8. This CDR3 has 16 residues. Germline V lookup: CDR1 MNHNS, CDR2 SASEGT. The chain's CDR3 is CASSGRSGGAPDTQYF. The CDR3 DNA follows: TGTGCCAGCAGTGGACGCAGCGGGGGGGCACCAGATACGCAGTATTTT.

This clonotype was detected only once. J is TRBJ2-1 and V is TRBV14, with D tentatively TRBD1 (6 bases). The CDR3 is 15 amino acids. With 2 bases removed from V and 4 bases from J, the gap between germline ends came to 12 bases. Germline CDR1 reads SGHDN; CDR2 reads FVKESK. Here the CDR3 DNA reads TGTGCCAGCAGCCAATGGCAGGGGCCATACAATGAGCAGTTCTTC. This sequence encodes CASSQWQGPYNEQFF.

The chain uses TRBV19 and TRBJ2-7; TRBD1 aligns across 8 bases. The CDR3 has 19 amino acids. Per the germline V gene, CDR1 is LNHDA and CDR2 is SQIVND (reference sequence). The J segment lost 3 bases and the V segment lost 3 bases, leaving 19 bases of the junction unmatched. The CDR3 protein is CASSIRDRGYGQVFYEQYF. CDR3 bases: TGTGCCAGTAGTATTCGCGACAGGGGATATGGACAAGTATTCTACGAGCAGTACTTC.

This clonotype occurred a few times. The chain employs TRBV13 and TRBJ2-3, with TRBD2 identical over 7 bases. Germline assignment: CDR1 PRHDT and CDR2 FYEKMQ (reference sequence). The CDR3 consists of 16 residues. V was clipped by 3 bases and J by 2 bases; unmatched bases: 8. The CDR3 region has the DNA TGTGCCAGCAGCTTGCTGCGGGACTACGACACAGATACGCAGTATTTT. Amino acid sequence: CASSLLRDYDTDTQYF.

This chain links TRBV19 with TRBJ2-4; D is unclear. CDR1 and CDR2 (germline): LNHDA, SQIVND (reference sequence). V shed 2 bases and J shed 6 bases, with 14 bases lying between them. The CDR3 is made up of 15 amino acids. The CDR3 sequence: CASSIRSEDLNIQYF. The CDR3 nucleotides read TGTGCCAGTAGTATAAGGTCCGAGGATCTAAACATTCAGTACTTC.

The chain recombines TRBV7-9 with TRBJ2-2; no firm D call. Trimming took 5 bases from V and 0 from J, leaving 7 bases between them. The CDR3 spans 14 residues. The V gene's germline CDR1 is SEHNR and CDR2 FQNEAQ (reference sequence). CDR3 in DNA: TGTGCCAGCAGCCCAAGGGCGAACACCGGGGAGCTGTTTTTT. This translates into CASSPRANTGELFF.

This clonotype was picked up a small number of times. The chain carries TRBV5-1 and TRBJ2-4; D unclear. Between the trimmed V and J ends, which lost 7 bases and 7 bases, there was a span of 18 bases. The germline V gene encodes CDR1 SGHRS and CDR2 YFSETQ. The CDR3 consists of 14 residues. The CDR3 sequence is CASSSPAVGNIQYF. For the CDR3, the DNA is TGCGCCAGCTCCAGCCCGGCCGTCGGGAACATTCAGTACTTC.

Of note for this clonotype: One end of the junction varies from germline; a read error may be responsible. The rearrangement links TRBV24-1 to TRBJ2-3; 7 bases map to TRBD2. The CDR3 runs to 17 residues. From germline, CDR1 is KGHDR and CDR2 SFDVKD. CDR3 amino acids: CATSDQPRGLRTGTQYF. Written as DNA, the CDR3 is TGTGCCACCAGTGACCAGCCACGGGGACTACGCACAGGTACGCAGTATTTT.

This clonotype has a handful of counts. This CDR3 reads CSVEAGGDTQYF. CDR3 nucleotides: TGCAGCGTTGAAGCGGGGGGAGATACGCAGTATTTT. The V call is TRBV29-1, the J call TRBJ2-3; 7 bases align to TRBD2. This CDR3 contains 12 residues. CDR1 is SQVTM and CDR2 is ANQGSEA in the germline V gene. The J segment lost 5 bases and the V segment lost 1 base, leaving 0 bases of the junction unmatched.

The J gene is TRBJ1-1, the V gene TRBV29-1; a weak D match, TRBD1 (6 bases). CDR1 is SQVTM and CDR2 is ANQGSEA in the germline V gene. Trimming took off 6 bases at V and 1 base at J, with 12 bases between the two ends. CDR3 length: 13 amino acids. CDR3 DNA sequence: TGCAGCGTCCGGGAACAGGGGAACACTGAAGCTTTCTTT. Amino acids: CSVREQGNTEAFF.

The chain employs TRBV6-6 and TRBJ2-5; D gene ambiguous. This CDR3 spans 14 amino acids. Trimming removed 6 bases from V and 2 bases from J, with 13 bases in between. CDR1 and CDR2 from the germline V gene are MNHNY and SVGAGI (reference sequence). CDR3 region: CASSPLSAQETQYF. CDR3 bases: TGTGCCAGCAGCCCCCTTTCCGCTCAAGAGACCCAGTACTTC.

This clonotype was seen a few times. The gene calls are TRBV20-1 and TRBJ2-1, with 8 nucleotides matching TRBD2. The J call may be faulty, since TRBJ2-7 better matches the DNA end. Germline V gene data show CDR1 as DFQATT and CDR2 as SNEGSKA (reference sequence). There are 13 residues in the CDR3. This CDR3 is CSAISGDSYEQYF. CDR3 DNA sequence: TGCAGTGCCATTAGCGGGGACTCCTACGAGCAGTACTTC.

The chain carries TRBV12-3 or TRBV12-4 and TRBJ1-2; 7 nucleotides align to TRBD1. This CDR3 contains 17 residues. With 6 bases clipped from V and 0 bases from J, the junction kept 13 bases outside the gene matches. The CDR3, as DNA: TGTGCCAGCAGCCCGACAGGGAGAACCTCCGCTAACTATGGCTACACCTTC. This translates into CASSPTGRTSANYGYTF.

The chain uses TRBV7-2 and TRBJ2-7, with TRBD1 identical over 8 bases. V lost 5 bases, J lost 4 bases, and 10 bases stayed unmatched. The CDR3 has 15 amino acids. Per germline, CDR1 SGHTA and CDR2 FQGNSA. In nucleotides, the CDR3 is TGTGCCAGCAGCGAACAGGGGGGCCACCTTTACGAGCAGTACTTC. It specifies CASSEQGGHLYEQYF.

V and J are TRBV4-2 and TRBJ2-3, with 8 bases identical to TRBD2. V lost 1 base, J lost 0 bases, and 9 bases stayed unmatched. CDR3 length equals 18 residues. CDR1 is LGHNA and CDR2 is YNFKEQ in the germline V gene. The CDR3 sequence: CASSQVTSAGGSTDTQYF. The CDR3 DNA reads as TGTGCCAGCAGCCAAGTTACGTCCGCGGGGGGTAGCACAGATACGCAGTATTTT.

The chain employs TRBV20-1 and TRBJ2-1, with 11 bases lining up with TRBD2. Matching the DNA end better, TRBJ2-5 makes the J call doubtful. This CDR3 spans 17 amino acids. Germline CDR1 is DFQATT and CDR2 is SNEGSKA (reference sequence). The CDR3 is CSASRSSGGGFQETQYF. In DNA, the CDR3 is TGCAGTGCTAGTAGAAGTAGCGGGGGGGGATTCCAAGAGACCCAGTACTTC.

This clonotype was counted only a few times. V gene TRBV7-2 combines with J gene TRBJ2-5, with a possible D match to TRBD2 (5 bases). Germline loops: CDR1 SGHTA, CDR2 FQGNSA. With 7 bases removed from V and 4 bases from J, the gap between germline ends came to 16 bases. The CDR3 has 14 residues. In DNA form, the CDR3 reads TGTGCCAGCACCCTTAATCGAGGGCGAGAGACCCAGTACTTC. Translated: CASTLNRGRETQYF.

The genes are TRBV18 and TRBJ2-1; 11 bases fit TRBD2. Trimming removed 8 bases from V and 7 bases from J; junction bases left unmatched: 1. The CDR3 extends over 12 amino acids. CDR1 KGHSH and CDR2 LQKENI come from the germline V gene. The CDR3 loop reads CASGTSGNEQFF. CDR3 bases: TGTGCCAGCGGGACTAGCGGAAATGAGCAGTTCTTC.

At least ten counts were recorded for this clonotype. This chain joins TRBV29-1 and TRBJ2-5; no clear D. TRBJ2-1 matches the DNA end more closely, so the J call is doubtful. The CDR3 loop spans 10 amino acids. Germline V gives CDR1 SQVTM, CDR2 ANQGSEA. The chain's CDR3 is CSVGGNEQFF. The CDR3 nucleotides are TGCAGCGTTGGCGGTAATGAGCAGTTCTTC.

The V call is TRBV18, the J call TRBJ2-5, with D tentatively TRBD1 or TRBD2 (5 bases each). The CDR3 loop spans 16 amino acids. Germline V CDR1 and CDR2: KGHSH, LQKENI. V lost 1 base to trimming and J lost 1 base, with 13 bases between them. The CDR3 loop reads CASSPRLLGGQETQYF. The CDR3 nucleotides are TGTGCCAGCTCACCACGATTACTTGGGGGCCAAGAGACCCAGTACTTC.

The CDR3 sequence is CASSQSAGANRYGYTF. The CDR3 region has the DNA TGCGCCAGCAGCCAATCGGCAGGGGCAAATCGTTATGGCTACACCTTC. The genes are TRBV5-1 and TRBJ1-2; D might be TRBD1 (6 bases). The CDR3 sequence is 16 residues long. With 4 bases removed from V and 5 bases from J, the gap between germline ends came to 21 bases. Germline CDR1 reads SGHRS; CDR2 reads YFSETQ.

This clonotype was recorded a few times. The rearrangement joins TRBV10-3 to TRBJ2-2, with 9 bases matching TRBD2. The CDR3 runs to 14 residues. Germline lookup yields CDR1 ENHRY and CDR2 SYGVKD. Unmatched junction bases numbered 4, after V lost 9 bases and J lost 2 bases. The CDR3 DNA sequence: TGTGCCATAGGGACTAGCTTAAACACCGGGGAGCTGTTTTTT. Protein product: CAIGTSLNTGELFF.

The J gene is TRBJ2-3, the V gene TRBV6-5; possibly TRBD2 for D (6 bases). Trimming cost V 0 bases and J 1 base, with 14 bases left between them. The CDR3 loop spans 17 amino acids. From germline, CDR1 is MNHEY and CDR2 SVGAGI. The DNA for the CDR3 is TGTGCCAGCAGTTACTCCCGAAGCGGGTTTGGCACAGATACGCAGTATTTT. Its protein is CASSYSRSGFGTDTQYF.

In this sample, this clonotype turned up a few times. The chain employs TRBV4-1 and TRBJ2-5; a possible D gene is TRBD2 (5 bases). This CDR3 comprises 16 residues. Trimming took off 3 bases at V and 1 base at J, with 15 bases between the two ends. CDR1 MGHRA and CDR2 YSYEKL come from the germline V gene. The CDR3 sequence is CASSQHPGGIQETQYF. The CDR3 DNA follows: TGCGCCAGCAGCCAGCATCCTGGAGGTATCCAAGAGACCCAGTACTTC.